This T cell receptor (beta chain) was identified in a study of cytomegalovirus exposure and HLA in healthy donors. Study-wide results and caveats: The study listed some 160 cytomegalovirus-associated TCR beta chains.

Concerning this clone: What it recognizes is unknown.

PCR employed 60 Vbeta and 13 Jbeta primers. Produced via immunoSEQ multiplex PCR; TCRdb's table is partial and in-frame only. The sample comprises about 130,000 clones, roughly 85% of which are singletons, and about 6.7% rests with the top ten. This clonotype was obtained from a young woman in good health and CMV-seropositive. The sample was PBMCs.

CDR3 coding DNA: TGCAGCGTATTACAGGATTGGGAATCACCCCTCCACTTT. This gives the protein CSVLQDWESPLHF. This chain connects TRBV29-1 to TRBJ1-6, with TRBD1 as a possible D gene (5 bases). Germline V lookup: CDR1 SQVTM, CDR2 ANQGSEA. Between the trimmed V and J ends, which lost 6 bases and 10 bases, there was a span of 16 bases. The CDR3 length is 13 residues.